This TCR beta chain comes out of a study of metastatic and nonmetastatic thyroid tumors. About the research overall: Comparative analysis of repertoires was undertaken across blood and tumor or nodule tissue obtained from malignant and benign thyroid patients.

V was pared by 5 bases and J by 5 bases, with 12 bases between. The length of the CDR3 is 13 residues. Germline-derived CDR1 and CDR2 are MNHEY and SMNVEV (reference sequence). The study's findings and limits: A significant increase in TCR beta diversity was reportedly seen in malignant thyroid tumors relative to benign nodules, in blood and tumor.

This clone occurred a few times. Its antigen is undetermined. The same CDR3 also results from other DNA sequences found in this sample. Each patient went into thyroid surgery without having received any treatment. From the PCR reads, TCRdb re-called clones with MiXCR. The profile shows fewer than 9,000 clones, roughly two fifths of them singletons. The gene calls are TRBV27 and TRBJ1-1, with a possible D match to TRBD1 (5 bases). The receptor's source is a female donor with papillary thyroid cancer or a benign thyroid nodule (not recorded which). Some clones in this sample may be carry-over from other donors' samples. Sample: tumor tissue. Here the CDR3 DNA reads TGTGCCAGCAGTCTGCCCGGGGGTACTGAAGCTTTCTTT. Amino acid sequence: CASSLPGGTEAFF.